The following is a TCR beta chain sequence with its context. Its antigen remains unknown. 60 Vbeta and 13 Jbeta primers were used in PCR. Clones were sequenced by immunoSEQ multiplex PCR, and TCRdb holds only the in-frame ones, with some missing. This table holds about 110,000 clones. The CDR3 contains 15 residues. J was trimmed by 7 bases and V by 0 bases; bases with no gene match: 9. CDR1 is SGHNT, CDR2 YENEEA, per germline. These data come from a study of cytomegalovirus exposure and HLA in healthy donors. Study results and limitations: CMV antigen specificity was confirmed in vitro for a few CMV-associated chains. Sequencing probably produced one cluster of sequence variants that were highly shared. Among TCR sequences, most were rare, though some public TCRs appeared in many donors. Later work found most CMV-associated TCR beta chains apparently HLA-restricted.

The sequence was collected from a man aged 45-65 years in good health and CMV-seronegative. The genes are TRBV11-3 and TRBJ2-7, with TRBD1 identical over 7 bases. The sequencing sample was made of PBMCs. CDR3 coding DNA: TGTGCCAGCAGCTTAGAAGGAGCCGACAGGGCTGAGCAGTACTTC. It codes for CASSLEGADRAEQYF.